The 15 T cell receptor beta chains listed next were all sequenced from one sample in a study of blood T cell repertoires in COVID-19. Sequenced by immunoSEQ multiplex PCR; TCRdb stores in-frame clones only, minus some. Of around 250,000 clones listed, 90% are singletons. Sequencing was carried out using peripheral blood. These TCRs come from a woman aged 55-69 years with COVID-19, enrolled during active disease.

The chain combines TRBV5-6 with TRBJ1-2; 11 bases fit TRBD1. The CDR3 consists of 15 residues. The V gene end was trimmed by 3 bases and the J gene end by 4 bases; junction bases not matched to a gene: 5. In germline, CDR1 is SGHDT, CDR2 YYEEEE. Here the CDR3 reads CASSYAGTGGYGYTF. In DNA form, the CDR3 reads TGTGCCAGCAGCTACGCCGGGACAGGGGGCTATGGCTACACCTTC.

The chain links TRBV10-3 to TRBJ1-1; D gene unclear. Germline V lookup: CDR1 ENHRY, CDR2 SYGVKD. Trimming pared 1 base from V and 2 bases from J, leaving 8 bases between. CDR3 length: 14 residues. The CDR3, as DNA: TGTGCCATCAGTGAGTACGGGGAAAACACTGAAGCTTTCTTT. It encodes CAISEYGENTEAFF.

Here the CDR3 reads CASSYHDSYNEKLFF. DNA of the CDR3: TGTGCCAGCAGTTACCACGACAGTTATAATGAAAAACTGTTTTTT. The chain combines TRBV6-2 or TRBV6-3 with TRBJ1-4, with TRBD1 as a possible D gene (5 bases). V lost 2 bases to trimming and J lost 4 bases, with 11 bases between them. The CDR3 is 15 amino acids. Germline-derived CDR1 and CDR2 are MNHEY and SVGEGT.

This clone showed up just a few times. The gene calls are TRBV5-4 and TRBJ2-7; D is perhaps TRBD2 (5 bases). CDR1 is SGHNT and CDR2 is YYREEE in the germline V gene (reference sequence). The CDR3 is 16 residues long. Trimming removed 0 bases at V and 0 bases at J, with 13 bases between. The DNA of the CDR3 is TGTGCCAGCAGCTTGGGCAGCGGATCCCACTCCTACGAGCAGTACTTC. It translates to CASSLGSGSHSYEQYF.

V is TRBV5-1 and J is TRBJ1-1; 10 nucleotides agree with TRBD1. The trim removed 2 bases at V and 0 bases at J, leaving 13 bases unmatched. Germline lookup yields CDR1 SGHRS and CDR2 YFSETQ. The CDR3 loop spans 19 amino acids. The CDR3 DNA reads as TGCGCCAGCAGCTTTAGTTTCCGGGACAGGGGTCCGATGAACACTGAAGCTTTCTTT. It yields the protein CASSFSFRDRGPMNTEAFF.

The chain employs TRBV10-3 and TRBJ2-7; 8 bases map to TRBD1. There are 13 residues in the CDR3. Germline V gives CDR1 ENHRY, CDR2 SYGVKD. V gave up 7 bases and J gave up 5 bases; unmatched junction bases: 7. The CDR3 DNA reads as TGTGCCATCACCAACGGACAGGGCCACGAGCAGTACTTC. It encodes CAITNGQGHEQYF.

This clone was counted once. The CDR3 DNA is TGTGCCAGCAGCTTAGTACAGGCGGCCCACAATGAGCAGTTCTTC. It translates to CASSLVQAAHNEQFF. This rearrangement joins TRBV7-2 to TRBJ2-1, with TRBD1 as a possible D gene (5 bases). V was cut by 1 base and J by 5 bases, with 12 bases left in between. There are 15 residues in the CDR3. Germline CDR1 SGHTA, CDR2 FQGNSA.

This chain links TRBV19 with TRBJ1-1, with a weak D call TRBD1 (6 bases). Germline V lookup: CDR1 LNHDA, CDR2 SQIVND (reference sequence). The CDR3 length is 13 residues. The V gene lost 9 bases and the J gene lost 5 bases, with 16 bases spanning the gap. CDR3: CASGGGVRTEAFF. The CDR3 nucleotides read TGTGCCAGCGGAGGGGGGGTGAGGACTGAAGCTTTCTTT.

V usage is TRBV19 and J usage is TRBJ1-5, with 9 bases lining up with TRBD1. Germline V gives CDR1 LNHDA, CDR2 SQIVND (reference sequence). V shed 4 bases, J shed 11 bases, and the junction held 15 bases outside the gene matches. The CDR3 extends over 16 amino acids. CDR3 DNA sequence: TGTGCCAGTAGTACCCTCGGGGACAGGGAAGCAGTGGCCCAGCATTTT. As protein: CASSTLGDREAVAQHF.

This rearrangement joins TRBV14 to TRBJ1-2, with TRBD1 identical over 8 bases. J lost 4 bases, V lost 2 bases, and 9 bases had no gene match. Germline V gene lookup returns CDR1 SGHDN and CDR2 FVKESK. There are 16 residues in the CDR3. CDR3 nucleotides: TGTGCCAGCAGCCAATCCATGACAGGGGCTATCTATGGCTACACCTTC. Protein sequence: CASSQSMTGAIYGYTF. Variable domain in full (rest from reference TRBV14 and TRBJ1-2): EAGVTQFPSHSVIEKGQTVTLRCDPISGHDNLYWYRRVMGKEIKFLLHFVKESKQDESGMPNNRFLAERTGGTYSTLKVQPAELEDSGVYFCASSQSMTGAIYGYTFGSGTRLTVV.

The CDR3 DNA reads TGTGCCAGCAGTTACTCGAGGGGTCGCGGGGCAGATACGCAGTATTTT. This gives the protein CASSYSRGRGADTQYF. This chain joins TRBV6-5 and TRBJ2-3; weak D call: TRBD2 (6 bases). From germline, CDR1 is MNHEY and CDR2 SVGAGI. The V end lost 0 bases, the J end lost 4 bases, and 14 bases lay between the germline ends. This CDR3 has 16 residues.

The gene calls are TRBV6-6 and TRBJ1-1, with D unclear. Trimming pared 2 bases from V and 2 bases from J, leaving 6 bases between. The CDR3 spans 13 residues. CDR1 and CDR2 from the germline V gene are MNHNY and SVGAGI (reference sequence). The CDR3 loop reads CASSYLTNTEAFF. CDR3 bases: TGTGCCAGCAGTTACCTAACTAACACTGAAGCTTTCTTT.

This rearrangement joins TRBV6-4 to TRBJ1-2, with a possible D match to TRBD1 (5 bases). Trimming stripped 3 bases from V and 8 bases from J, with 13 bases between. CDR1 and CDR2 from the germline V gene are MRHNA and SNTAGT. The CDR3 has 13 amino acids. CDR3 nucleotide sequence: TGTGCCAGCAGTGATGGGCGGGGACTCGGCTACACCTTC. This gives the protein CASSDGRGLGYTF.

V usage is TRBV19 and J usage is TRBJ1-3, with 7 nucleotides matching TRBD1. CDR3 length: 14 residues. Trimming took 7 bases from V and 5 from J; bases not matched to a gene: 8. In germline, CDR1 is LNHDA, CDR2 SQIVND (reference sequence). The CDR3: CASNHRGARNTIYF. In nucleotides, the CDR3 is TGTGCCAGTAACCACAGGGGAGCCAGAAACACCATATATTTT. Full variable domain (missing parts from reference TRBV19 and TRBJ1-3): DGGITQSPKYLFRKEGQNVTLSCEQNLNHDAMYWYRQDPGQGLRLIYYSQIVNDFQKGDIAEGYSVSREKKESFPLTVTSAQKNPTAFYLCASNHRGARNTIYFGEGSWLTVV.

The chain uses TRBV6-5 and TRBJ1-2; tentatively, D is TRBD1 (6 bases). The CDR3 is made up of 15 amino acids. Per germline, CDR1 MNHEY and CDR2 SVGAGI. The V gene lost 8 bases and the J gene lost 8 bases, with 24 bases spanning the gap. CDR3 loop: CASSAPGEGWYGYTF. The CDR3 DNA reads TGTGCCAGCTCCGCTCCAGGGGAAGGATGGTACGGCTACACCTTC.